Presented here are 15 T cell receptor beta chains from one specimen sequenced in a study of blood T cell repertoires in COVID-19. Profiled with immunoSEQ multiplex PCR; TCRdb holds only in-frame clones, not every one. The sample gives 250,000 or so clones, around nine tenths of which show up once; roughly 8% is in the top ten. The sample taken for sequencing was peripheral blood. These TCRs come from a man aged 40-55 years with active or convalescent COVID-19.

For this clone: This specimen includes other DNA sequences encoding the same CDR3. J is TRBJ2-1 and V is TRBV9, with 7 bases fitting TRBD1. V gave up 0 bases and J gave up 0 bases; unmatched junction bases: 0. Germline CDR1 SGDLS, CDR2 YYNGEE. The CDR3 loop spans 15 amino acids. The CDR3 loop is CASSVAGGSYNEQFF. In DNA, the CDR3 is TGTGCCAGCAGCGTAGCAGGGGGCTCCTACAATGAGCAGTTCTTC.

This rearrangement joins TRBV11-2 to TRBJ2-5; D call uncertain. Trimming took off 1 base at V and 13 bases at J, with 16 bases between the two ends. The CDR3 has 13 amino acids. CDR1 is SGHAT, CDR2 FQNNGV, per germline. The DNA of the CDR3 is TGTGCCAGCAGCTTAGGGGCCCTGGCCGTCATGTACTTC. It is translated as CASSLGALAVMYF.

This sequence joins TRBV7-9 and TRBJ2-7; 7 bases align to TRBD1. V shed 5 bases and J 2 bases; nucleotides not matched to a gene: 9. In germline, CDR1 is SEHNR, CDR2 FQNEAQ (reference sequence). The CDR3 has 15 amino acids. The CDR3 DNA reads as TGTGCCAGCAGCCCTCCCCAAAGGGGGCCCTACGAGCAGTACTTC. It codes for CASSPPQRGPYEQYF. The variable domain in full, with the rest retrieved from reference TRBV7-9 and TRBJ2-7, is DTGVSQNPRHKITKRGQNVTFRCDPISEHNRLYWYRQTLGQGPEFLTYFQNEAQLEKSRLLSDRFSAERPKGSFSTLEIQRTEQGDSAMYLCASSPPQRGPYEQYFGPGTRLTVT.

The chain uses TRBV18 and TRBJ1-5; the match to TRBD1 covers 8 bases. Trimming at V came to 3 bases and at J to 6 bases, leaving 13 bases not matched to a gene. CDR1 KGHSH and CDR2 LQKENI come from the germline V gene. This CDR3 has 17 amino acids. The CDR3 nucleotides read TGTGCCAGCTCACCCGGGACAGGAAAGATACTAGGTCAGCCCCAGCATTTT. Its translation is CASSPGTGKILGQPQHF.

The chain joins TRBV19 to TRBJ1-2; 12 bases map to TRBD1. The CDR3 length is 13 residues. Germline V gives CDR1 LNHDA, CDR2 SQIVND (reference sequence). V trimming: 7 bases; J trimming: 7 bases; junction bases outside the gene matches: 4. The CDR3 DNA is TGTGCCAGTACACGGGACAGGGGGCTTGGCTACACCTTC. Its translation: CASTRDRGLGYTF.

In its sample, this clone was seen once. This sequence joins TRBV19 and TRBJ1-1; D not certain. The CDR3 consists of 14 residues. From germline, CDR1 is LNHDA and CDR2 SQIVND (reference sequence). V lost 4 bases, J lost 1 base, and 10 bases lay in between. DNA of the CDR3: TGTGCCAGTAGTAGGGAGGGTCGGAACACTGAAGCTTTCTTT. As protein: CASSREGRNTEAFF. Together with reference TRBV19 and TRBJ1-1, the CDR3 gives the full variable domain: DGGITQSPKYLFRKEGQNVTLSCEQNLNHDAMYWYRQDPGQGLRLIYYSQIVNDFQKGDIAEGYSVSREKKESFPLTVTSAQKNPTAFYLCASSREGRNTEAFFGQGTRLTVV.

This clone was seen more than once but under ten times. V and J are TRBV5-1 and TRBJ1-2; TRBD1 matches 8 bases. The CDR3 runs to 15 residues. V lost 0 bases and J lost 8; bases outside the gene matches: 9. CDR1 is SGHRS and CDR2 is YFSETQ in the germline V gene. The CDR3 loop is CASSLGDRQGKGYTF. The DNA for the CDR3 is TGCGCCAGCAGCTTGGGGGACCGACAGGGGAAGGGCTACACCTTC.

V and J are TRBV12-5 and TRBJ1-1, with D possibly being TRBD1 (5 bases). Germline CDR1 is LGHNT and CDR2 is FRNRAP. The CDR3 runs to 14 residues. The V gene lost 5 bases and the J gene lost 5 bases, with 15 bases spanning the gap. DNA for the CDR3: TGTGCTAGTGGTATAGGGCCCAAGGGGACTGAAGCTTTCTTT. Amino acid sequence: CASGIGPKGTEAFF.

The chain carries TRBV5-6 and TRBJ2-7; 7 positions match TRBD1. There are 12 residues in the CDR3. CDR1 is SGHDT and CDR2 is YYEEEE in the germline V gene. V gave up 5 bases and J gave up 6 bases; unmatched junction bases: 5. The CDR3 DNA sequence: TGTGCCAGCAGTTCGGGACAGTTCGAGCAGTACTTC. Translation: CASSSGQFEQYF.

The rearrangement uses TRBV24-1 and TRBJ1-2; 7 positions match TRBD1. This CDR3 has 14 amino acids. The V gene end was trimmed by 4 bases and the J gene end by 8 bases; junction bases not matched to a gene: 9. Per germline, CDR1 KGHDR and CDR2 SFDVKD. The CDR3 DNA reads TGTGCCACCAGTGACCCACAGGGGTTCCGGGGCTACACCTTC. This sequence encodes CATSDPQGFRGYTF.

The chain links TRBV2 to TRBJ2-5; 7 bases fit TRBD1. V lost 7 bases to trimming and J lost 5 bases; unmatched junction nucleotides: 10. The CDR3 loop spans 14 amino acids. The germline gives CDR1 SNHLY, CDR2 FYNNEI. The CDR3 spells CASTPGTDTETQYF. The CDR3 nucleotides are TGTGCCAGCACCCCCGGGACAGACACGGAGACCCAGTACTTC. The variable domain in full, completed from reference TRBV2 and TRBJ2-5, reads EPEVTQTPSHQVTQMGQEVILRCVPISNHLYFYWYRQILGQKVEFLVSFYNNEISEKSEIFDDQFSVERPDGSNFTLKIRSTKLEDSAMYFCASTPGTDTETQYFGPGTRLLVL.

V is TRBV7-3 and J is TRBJ1-2; D is unclear. This CDR3 spans 13 amino acids. V shed 3 bases and J shed 1 base, with 6 bases lying between them. Germline CDR1 is SGHTA and CDR2 is FQGTGA. As DNA, the CDR3 is TGTGCCAGCAGCTTTGACAATAACTATGGCTACACCTTC. It translates to CASSFDNNYGYTF.

This rearrangement joins TRBV5-4 to TRBJ2-7; perhaps TRBD2 as D (6 bases). This CDR3 comprises 15 residues. Trimming removed 0 bases from V and 3 bases from J, with 13 bases in between. Per the germline V gene, CDR1 is SGHNT and CDR2 is YYREEE (reference sequence). The CDR3: CASSLGREDYYEQYF. CDR3 coding DNA: TGTGCCAGCAGCTTGGGGCGGGAAGACTACTACGAGCAGTACTTC.

The genes are TRBV5-4 and TRBJ2-3, with D possibly TRBD1 on 6 matching bases. The V gene's germline CDR1 is SGHNT and CDR2 YYREEE (reference sequence). V lost 4 bases, J lost 3 bases, and 15 bases lay in between. This CDR3 region has 15 residues. CDR3 DNA sequence: TGTGCCAGCAGCCGGTCCAGACAGGCGACAGATACGCAGTATTTT. Amino acids: CASSRSRQATDTQYF.

About this clone: A junction boundary mismatches the germline segment, possibly from a read error. The chain uses TRBV19 and TRBJ1-4, with 7 bases aligning to TRBD1. The CDR3 runs to 12 residues. Germline CDR1 and CDR2: LNHDA and SQIVND (reference sequence). DNA of the CDR3: TGTGCCAGTGGACAGGACGATTCTAAAAAGGTTTTT. As protein: CASGQDDSKKVF.